These 24 T cell receptor beta chains originate from one sample sequenced in a study of chemoradiotherapy in HPV16-positive cancers. Clones were sequenced by immunoSEQ multiplex PCR, and TCRdb holds only the in-frame ones, with some missing. The sample has about 8,800 clones, less than 75% seen once. The sample was tumor tissue, taken from a patient who underwent chemoradiotherapy. These receptors came from a human donor with HPV-associated anogenital cancer.

The chain combines TRBV27 with TRBJ1-1, with D hard to call. CDR1 MNHEY and CDR2 SMNVEV come from the germline V gene (reference sequence). V lost 4 bases, J lost 3 bases, and 24 bases lay in between. The CDR3 length is 18 residues. The CDR3 loop reads CASSSPGRQELIYTEAFF. The CDR3 nucleotides read TGTGCCAGCAGTTCACCTGGGCGGCAGGAACTTATTTACACTGAAGCTTTCTTT.

The rearrangement uses TRBV19 and TRBJ2-1; D is unclear. Trimming left V 5 bases short and J 9 bases short, with 8 bases between. The germline V gene has CDR1 LNHDA and CDR2 SQIVND (reference sequence). This CDR3 is built from 11 residues. In nucleotides, the CDR3 is TGTGCCAGTAGTCGTTGGTTTGAGCAGTTCTTC. It encodes CASSRWFEQFF.

The V and J genes are TRBV7-9 and TRBJ1-2; D perhaps matches TRBD1 (5 bases). Germline lookup yields CDR1 SEHNR and CDR2 FQNEAQ (reference sequence). CDR3 length: 12 amino acids. V was clipped by 3 bases and J by 6 bases, with 8 bases between them. CDR3 residues: CASSFEGDGYTF. Here the CDR3 DNA reads TGTGCCAGCAGCTTTGAAGGGGATGGCTACACCTTC.

The rearrangement links TRBV28 to TRBJ2-1; 9 bases are shared with TRBD2. The CDR3 sequence is 15 residues long. V lost 7 bases to trimming and J lost 10 bases; unmatched junction nucleotides: 14. CDR1 is MDHEN, CDR2 SYDVKM, per germline. Here the CDR3 DNA reads TGTGCCAGCACTAACGGGGGCGGGGGGGCAAAAGAGCAGTTCTTC. Protein product: CASTNGGGGAKEQFF.

This chain uses TRBV5-1 with TRBJ2-2, with 8 bases fitting TRBD2. V shed 2 bases, J shed 1 base, and the junction held 1 base outside the gene matches. This CDR3 region has 15 residues. Germline assignment: CDR1 SGHRS and CDR2 YFSETQ. In DNA form, the CDR3 reads TGCGCCAGCAGCTTTCGGGAGGGGAACACCGGGGAGCTGTTTTTT. This gives the protein CASSFREGNTGELFF.

The CDR3 DNA reads TGTGCCAGTAGTATCTGGGGGAATACGCAGTATTTT. Its translation is CASSIWGNTQYF. The chain joins TRBV19 to TRBJ2-3, with D perhaps matching TRBD1 or TRBD2 (5 bases each). From germline, CDR1 is LNHDA and CDR2 SQIVND (reference sequence). Deletions cut 3 bases from V and 7 bases from J, with 8 bases between. CDR3 length: 12 amino acids.

This chain uses TRBV10-2 with TRBJ2-3, with 9 bases identical to TRBD2. This CDR3 has 15 amino acids. Germline lookup yields CDR1 WSHSY and CDR2 SAAADI. V lost 6 bases and J lost 5; bases outside the gene matches: 9. The CDR3 loop is CASSQRRGGEDTQYF. The CDR3 bases are TGCGCCAGCAGCCAGAGGCGGGGGGGGGAAGATACGCAGTATTTT.

This clone has more than one count but fewer than ten. The CDR3 coding sequence is TGTGCCATAGGGGACAGGCGGTCCTATTCACCCCTCCACTTT. This codes for CAIGDRRSYSPLHF. The rearrangement uses TRBV6-5 and TRBJ1-6; 8 nucleotides match TRBD1. This CDR3 has 14 residues. V shed 10 bases and J 8 bases; nucleotides not matched to a gene: 10. Germline CDR1 and CDR2: MNHEY and SVGAGI.

This rearrangement joins TRBV6-6 to TRBJ2-2; D is uncertain. The V end was cut by 0 bases, the J end by 7 bases, with 6 bases between. The CDR3 contains 13 residues. CDR1 is MNHNY and CDR2 is SVGAGI in the germline V gene (reference sequence). The CDR3 loop is CASSYSMGGELFF. CDR3 DNA: TGTGCCAGCAGTTACTCGATGGGCGGGGAGCTGTTTTTT.

The CDR3 DNA is TGTGCCAGCAGCTTTGCAGAGAACACTGAAGCTTTCTTT. Translation gives CASSFAENTEAFF. The V and J genes are TRBV11-2 and TRBJ1-1, with unresolved D. Germline V CDR1 and CDR2: SGHAT, FQNNGV. V was clipped by 3 bases and J by 1 base, with 6 bases between them. This CDR3 spans 13 amino acids.

This clone was counted between two and nine times. In nucleotides, the CDR3 is TGTGCCAGCAGCTCCGGACAGGGCGGAGGAGCTTTCTTT. This encodes CASSSGQGGGAFF. The chain links TRBV7-3 to TRBJ1-1, with 8 bases fitting TRBD1. CDR3 length: 13 residues. Germline V gene sequence: CDR1 SGHTA, CDR2 FQGTGA. V lost 4 bases, J lost 10 bases, and 8 bases stayed unmatched.

A few counts support this clone. The rearrangement links TRBV5-6 to TRBJ2-2, with D perhaps TRBD1 or TRBD2 (5 bases each). Trimming left V 3 bases short and J 5 bases short, with 14 bases between. CDR1 and CDR2 from the germline V gene are SGHDT and YYEEEE. This CDR3 is 15 amino acids long. The CDR3 loop is CASSWGPSGTGELFF. The CDR3 DNA follows: TGTGCCAGCAGCTGGGGACCCTCAGGGACCGGGGAGCTGTTTTTT.

The chain is built from TRBV5-1 and TRBJ2-4, with TRBD1 matching over 8 bases. This CDR3 contains 22 residues. V was pared by 4 bases and J by 0 bases, with 24 bases of the junction left unmatched. The germline gives CDR1 SGHRS, CDR2 YFSETQ. In DNA form, the CDR3 reads TGCGCCAGCAGCCTGGTCCCCCGGGACAGGAGCCTAAGGGGATTAGCCAAAAACATTCAGTACTTC. Translated, it gives CASSLVPRDRSLRGLAKNIQYF.

The chain recombines TRBV11-2 with TRBJ2-5; the D is unclear. The CDR3 is 16 amino acids. CDR1 is SGHAT, CDR2 FQNNGV, per germline. V dropped 4 bases and J dropped 3 bases, with 18 bases sitting between them. CDR3 in amino acids: CASSSWTENLEETQYF. CDR3 nucleotides: TGTGCCAGCAGCTCTTGGACGGAGAACCTAGAAGAGACCCAGTACTTC.

The chain links TRBV10-3 to TRBJ1-5; maybe TRBD1 (5 bases). The CDR3 length is 14 residues. From germline, CDR1 is ENHRY and CDR2 SYGVKD. The ends were cut back, 11 bases at V and 4 bases at J, with 18 bases in the middle. CDR3 sequence: CASSHSGLNQPQHF. Here the CDR3 DNA reads TGTGCCTCAAGCCATTCAGGGCTAAATCAGCCCCAGCATTTT.

V gene TRBV27 combines with J gene TRBJ2-1; 7 nucleotides match TRBD1. Germline V CDR1 and CDR2: MNHEY, SMNVEV (reference sequence). This CDR3 spans 16 amino acids. V lost 6 bases to trimming and J lost 3 bases; unmatched junction nucleotides: 11. CDR3 DNA sequence: TGTGCCAGCAGACCCTTCAGGGGGACGCTCTACAATGAGCAGTTCTTC. As protein: CASRPFRGTLYNEQFF.

V and J are TRBV30 and TRBJ1-2; D remains unclear. The CDR3 spans 13 residues. Germline V gives CDR1 GTSNPN, CDR2 SVGIG (reference sequence). V dropped 0 bases and J dropped 4 bases, with 9 bases sitting between them. CDR3 nucleotides: TGTGCCTGGAGTGTGGGGAGAGCCTATGGCTACACCTTC. Protein product: CAWSVGRAYGYTF.

The J gene is TRBJ1-2, the V gene TRBV10-3, with 10 positions matching TRBD1. The CDR3 totals 14 residues. J was trimmed by 8 bases and V by 7 bases; bases with no gene match: 10. Germline CDR1 is ENHRY and CDR2 is SYGVKD. DNA of the CDR3: TGTGCCATCATGGACGACAGGGGGCGGCGAGGCTACACCTTC. It specifies CAIMDDRGRRGYTF.

This chain uses TRBV7-9 with TRBJ2-7, with 9 bases fitting TRBD1. Germline CDR1 and CDR2: SEHNR and FQNEAQ (reference sequence). The CDR3 has 15 amino acids. V lost 5 bases, J lost 0 bases, and 5 bases stayed unmatched. CDR3 DNA sequence: TGTGCCAGCAGCCGGGGACAGGGAAGCTCCTACGAGCAGTACTTC. It translates to CASSRGQGSSYEQYF.

The chain has TRBV6-1 and TRBJ2-7; 7 nucleotides align to TRBD2. CDR1 and CDR2 from the germline V gene are MNHNS and SASEGT. This CDR3 contains 15 residues. Trimming cost V 0 bases and J 1 base; bases outside gene matches: 3. This chain's CDR3 is CASSEAHGGSYEQYF. In DNA form, the CDR3 reads TGTGCCAGCAGTGAAGCCCACGGGGGGTCCTACGAGCAGTACTTC.

This chain connects TRBV7-9 to TRBJ1-6; TRBD1 agrees at 9 bases. V trimming: 1 base; J trimming: 9 bases; junction bases outside the gene matches: 7. The CDR3 is 16 amino acids. Germline lookup yields CDR1 SEHNR and CDR2 FQNEAQ (reference sequence). CDR3 in amino acids: CASSLGTGTGLSPLHF. For the CDR3, the DNA is TGTGCCAGCAGCTTAGGAACCGGGACAGGGCTTTCACCCCTCCACTTT.

This clone was recorded once. The rearrangement uses TRBV5-8 and TRBJ1-5, with D possibly TRBD1 on 6 matching bases. This CDR3 contains 15 residues. CDR1 and CDR2 (germline): SGHTS, YDEGEE. Trimming took 4 bases from V and 6 from J, leaving 17 bases between them. CDR3 loop: CASSLSWGGGQPQHF. CDR3 in DNA: TGTGCCAGCAGCCTTAGTTGGGGGGGCGGTCAGCCCCAGCATTTT.

V is TRBV11-2 and J is TRBJ1-2, with D unclear. This CDR3 has 15 residues. V was cut by 0 bases and J by 3 bases, with 11 bases left in between. Germline CDR1 and CDR2: SGHAT and FQNNGV. The CDR3, as DNA: TGTGCCAGCAGCTTAGATCTAAGAGGGCACTATGGCTACACCTTC. It codes for CASSLDLRGHYGYTF. The entire variable domain, with the rest obtained from reference TRBV11-2 and TRBJ1-2, is as follows: EAGVAQSPRYKIIEKRQSVAFWCNPISGHATLYWYQQILGQGPKLLIQFQNNGVVDDSQLPKDRFSAERLKGVDSTLKIQPAKLEDSAVYLCASSLDLRGHYGYTFGSGTRLTVV.

The genes are TRBV18 and TRBJ2-5; D unresolved. This CDR3 is 15 amino acids long. V lost 4 bases to trimming and J lost 1 base, with 13 bases between them. In germline, CDR1 is KGHSH, CDR2 LQKENI. The CDR3 here is CASSLSLDRQETQYF. The CDR3 coding sequence is TGTGCCAGCTCACTTTCTCTGGACCGCCAAGAGACCCAGTACTTC.